The 14 T cell receptor beta chains below were found in one sample sequenced in a study of cytotoxic CD8 clonotypes in ibrutinib-treated CLL. Method: immunoSEQ multiplex PCR; TCRdb's copy keeps in-frame clones and lacks some. The table has fewer than 150,000 clones, around four fifths seen once. The sequencing here drew on PBMCs, taken after 24 months of ibrutinib treatment. Receptors originate from a human donor with chronic lymphocytic leukemia.

J is TRBJ2-7 and V is TRBV23-1; D might be TRBD1 (6 bases). TRBV23-1 is an ORF, and what it does is uncertain. The CDR3 spans 17 residues. The V and J ends lost 3 bases and 2 bases respectively, with 20 bases between them. The CDR3 is CASSHSPFNDRTYEQYF. CDR3 nucleotide sequence: TGCGCCAGCAGTCATTCGCCATTCAATGACAGGACCTACGAGCAGTACTTC.

The CDR3 DNA sequence: TGTGCCAGCAGTGAACACCTGGGCGCTGGGCCGGAAAACACCATATATTTT. Residues: CASSEHLGAGPENTIYF. The rearrangement joins TRBV2 to TRBJ1-3, with D unresolved. V shed 2 bases and J shed 6 bases, with 20 bases lying between them. From germline, CDR1 is SNHLY and CDR2 FYNNEI. The CDR3 is 17 amino acids.

The chain combines TRBV7-8 with TRBJ1-1; TRBD1 aligns across 8 bases. In germline, CDR1 is SGHVS, CDR2 FQNEAQ. The J segment lost 7 bases and the V segment lost 5 bases, leaving 3 bases of the junction unmatched. This CDR3 has 12 amino acids. This chain's CDR3 is CASSRTGFEAFF. The CDR3 DNA is TGTGCCAGCAGCAGGACAGGGTTTGAAGCTTTCTTT.

This chain links TRBV30 with TRBJ2-7; weak D call: TRBD1 (5 bases). CDR1 GTSNPN and CDR2 SVGIG come from the germline V gene (reference sequence). V dropped 4 bases and J dropped 0 bases, with 13 bases sitting between them. The CDR3 has 14 amino acids. The CDR3 region is CAWKKQVGSYEQYF. CDR3 sequence (DNA): TGTGCCTGGAAGAAACAGGTTGGCTCCTACGAGCAGTACTTC. Full variable domain (missing parts from reference TRBV30 and TRBJ2-7): SQTIHQWPATLVQPVGSPLSLECTVEGTSNPNLYWYRQAAGRGLQLLFYSVGIGQISSEVPQNLSASRPQDRQFILSSKKLLLSDSGFYLCAWKKQVGSYEQYFGPGTRLTVT.

The gene calls are TRBV2 and TRBJ2-2; 7 nucleotides align to TRBD1. V lost 5 bases to trimming and J lost 6 bases; unmatched junction nucleotides: 3. There are 13 residues in the CDR3. The germline V gene encodes CDR1 SNHLY and CDR2 FYNNEI. CDR3 coding DNA: TGTGCCAGCAGTTTAAGGGGGCCCGGGGAGCTGTTTTTT. This codes for CASSLRGPGELFF.

The V gene is TRBV5-6, the J gene TRBJ2-5; D remains unclear. CDR1 SGHDT and CDR2 YYEEEE come from the germline V gene. V lost 4 bases and J 1 base, leaving 14 bases between the germline ends. CDR3 length: 15 residues. CDR3 DNA sequence: TGTGCCAGCAGCAAATGGACGGGCCCCCAAGAGACCCAGTACTTC. It translates to CASSKWTGPQETQYF.

The gene calls are TRBV30 and TRBJ1-4; possible D gene TRBD1, 6 bases. The CDR3 runs to 16 residues. Germline CDR1 GTSNPN, CDR2 SVGIG (reference sequence). V lost 0 bases and J lost 3, with 14 bases in between. The CDR3 nucleotides read TGTGCCTGGAGTGTAACGGGGGCCGGGGCTAATGAAAAACTGTTTTTT. Protein: CAWSVTGAGANEKLFF.

This chain uses TRBV5-6 with TRBJ1-1; 8 bases fit TRBD1. J gave up 8 bases and V 0 bases, and 9 bases lay outside the gene matches. The CDR3 spans 15 residues. Germline CDR1 SGHDT, CDR2 YYEEEE. The CDR3 DNA reads TGTGCCAGCAGCTTGGTTGACAGGGGACTCCGGGAAGCTTTCTTT. This translates into CASSLVDRGLREAFF. The variable domain in full, completed from reference TRBV5-6 and TRBJ1-1, reads DAGVTQSPTHLIKTRGQQVTLRCSPKSGHDTVSWYQQALGQGPQFIFQYYEEEERQRGNFPDRFSGHQFPNYSSELNVNALLLGDSALYLCASSLVDRGLREAFFGQGTRLTVV.

The V gene is TRBV30, the J gene TRBJ2-4, with 11 bases fitting TRBD1. Germline trimming cut 0 bases from V and 6 bases from J; bases unmatched to any gene: 1. The germline V gene has CDR1 GTSNPN and CDR2 SVGIG (reference sequence). The length of the CDR3 is 14 residues. The CDR3 DNA is TGTGCCTGGAGTGTAGGGACAGGGGGAAACATTCAGTACTTC. Translating it yields CAWSVGTGGNIQYF.

The V and J genes are TRBV7-9 and TRBJ1-5, with D perhaps matching TRBD1 (6 bases). V lost 5 bases and J 0 bases, leaving 17 bases between the germline ends. There are 17 residues in the CDR3. Germline values: CDR1 SEHNR, CDR2 FQNEAQ (reference sequence). The CDR3 DNA reads as TGTGCCAGCAGCCGAAAGCGGGGGGGCACTAGCAATCAGCCCCAGCATTTT. It is translated as CASSRKRGGTSNQPQHF.

This chain uses TRBV9 with TRBJ2-7; D is tentatively TRBD1 or TRBD2 (5 bases each). The CDR3 runs to 14 residues. The germline V gene encodes CDR1 SGDLS and CDR2 YYNGEE. V lost 3 bases, J lost 5 bases, and 15 bases lay in between. CDR3 loop: CASSAPGPPHEQYF. CDR3 DNA: TGTGCCAGCAGCGCCCCGGGACCCCCCCACGAGCAGTACTTC.

The chain employs TRBV7-6 and TRBJ1-1; D call uncertain. The CDR3 has 13 amino acids. Trimming took 0 bases from V and 8 from J, leaving 10 bases between them. Germline assignment: CDR1 SGHVS and CDR2 FNYEAQ. CDR3 bases: TGTGCCAGCAGCTTAGCGGCCGCTGGGGAAGCTTTCTTT. It encodes CASSLAAAGEAFF.

This rearrangement joins TRBV2 to TRBJ1-6; D is uncertain. Deletions cut 2 bases from V and 8 bases from J, with 13 bases between. The length of the CDR3 is 15 residues. Germline CDR1 and CDR2: SNHLY and FYNNEI. The chain's CDR3 is CASSETVAGYSPLHF. The CDR3 DNA is TGTGCCAGCAGTGAAACGGTGGCAGGCTATTCACCCCTCCACTTT. The whole variable domain, remainder taken from reference TRBV2 and TRBJ1-6, is EPEVTQTPSHQVTQMGQEVILRCVPISNHLYFYWYRQILGQKVEFLVSFYNNEISEKSEIFDDQFSVERPDGSNFTLKIRSTKLEDSAMYFCASSETVAGYSPLHFGNGTRLTVT.

This clone was counted only a few times. The chain joins TRBV9 to TRBJ1-2; D unclear. The CDR3 consists of 15 residues. CDR1 and CDR2 from the germline V gene are SGDLS and YYNGEE. The V end was cut by 4 bases, the J end by 4 bases, with 17 bases between. CDR3 residues: CASSTRMGPGYGYTF. The CDR3 DNA is TGTGCCAGCAGCACCCGGATGGGTCCGGGCTATGGCTACACCTTC.